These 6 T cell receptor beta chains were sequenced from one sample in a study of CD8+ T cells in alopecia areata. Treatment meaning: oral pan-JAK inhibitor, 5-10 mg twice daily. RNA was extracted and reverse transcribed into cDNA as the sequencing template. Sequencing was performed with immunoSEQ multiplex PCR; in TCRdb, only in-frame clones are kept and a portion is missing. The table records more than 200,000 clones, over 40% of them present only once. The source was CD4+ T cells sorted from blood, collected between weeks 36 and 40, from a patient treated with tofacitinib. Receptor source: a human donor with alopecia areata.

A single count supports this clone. The CDR3 loop reads CARGSPGQGFNTQYF. The CDR3 coding sequence is TGTGCCCGTGGCTCCCCGGGACAGGGTTTCAATACGCAGTATTTT. This rearrangement joins TRBV30 to TRBJ2-3; 9 bases are shared with TRBD1. There are 15 residues in the CDR3. V lost 8 bases to trimming and J lost 7 bases; unmatched junction nucleotides: 16. CDR1 is GTSNPN, CDR2 SVGIG, per germline (reference sequence).

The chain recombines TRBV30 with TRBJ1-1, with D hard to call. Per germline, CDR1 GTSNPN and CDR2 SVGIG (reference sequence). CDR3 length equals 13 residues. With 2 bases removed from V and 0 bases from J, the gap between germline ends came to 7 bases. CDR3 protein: CAWSRYMNTEAFF. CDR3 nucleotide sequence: TGTGCCTGGAGTCGGTACATGAACACTGAAGCTTTCTTT. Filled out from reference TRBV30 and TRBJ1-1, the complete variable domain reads SQTIHQWPATLVQPVGSPLSLECTVEGTSNPNLYWYRQAAGRGLQLLFYSVGIGQISSEVPQNLSASRPQDRQFILSSKKLLLSDSGFYLCAWSRYMNTEAFFGQGTRLTVV.

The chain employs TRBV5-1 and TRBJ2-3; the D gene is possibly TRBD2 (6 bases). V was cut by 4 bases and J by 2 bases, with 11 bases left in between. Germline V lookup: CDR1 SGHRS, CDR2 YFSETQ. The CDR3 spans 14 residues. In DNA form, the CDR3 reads TGCGCCAGCAGCAACGGGAGACTCACAGATACGCAGTATTTT. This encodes CASSNGRLTDTQYF.

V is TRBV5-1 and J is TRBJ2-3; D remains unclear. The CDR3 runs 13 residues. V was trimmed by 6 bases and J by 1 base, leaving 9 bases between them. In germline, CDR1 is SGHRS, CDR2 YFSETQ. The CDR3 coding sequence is TGCGCCAGCAAGGTGGAAGGCACAGATACGCAGTATTTT. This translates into CASKVEGTDTQYF.

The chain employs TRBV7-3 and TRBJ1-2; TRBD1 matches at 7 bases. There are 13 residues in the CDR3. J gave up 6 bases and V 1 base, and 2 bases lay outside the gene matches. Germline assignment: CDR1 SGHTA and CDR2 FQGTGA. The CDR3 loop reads CASSLRQGHGYTF. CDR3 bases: TGTGCCAGCAGCTTAAGACAGGGTCATGGCTACACCTTC.

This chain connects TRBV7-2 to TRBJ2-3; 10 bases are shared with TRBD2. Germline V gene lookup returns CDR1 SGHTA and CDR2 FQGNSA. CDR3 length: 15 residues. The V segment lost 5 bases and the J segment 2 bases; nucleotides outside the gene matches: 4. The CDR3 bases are TGTGCCAGCAGCCCTAGCGGGAGTCCCACAGATACGCAGTATTTT. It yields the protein CASSPSGSPTDTQYF.